This T cell receptor (beta chain) was recorded in a study of control samples from healthy donors and cancer patients (dated by TCRdb to 2019 to 2021). The CDR3 runs 15 residues from the cysteine to the phenylalanine. CDR3 DNA is the only sequence kept; it has 45 bases, read in frame from the first base. V loses 0 bases at its end and J loses 6 bases; junction bases beyond the gene matches: 8. According to the germline V gene, CDR1 reads SGDLS and CDR2 reads YYNGEE. The library was made by the immunoSEQ multiplex PCR assay. TCRdb obtained this table from immuneACCESS and retained in-frame rearrangements with V and J assigned. These tables miss some clones; where compared with another copy, unresolved V genes account for less than half of the shortfall, and the remainder is unexplained. The sample profile shows just under 150,000 clones; 91% of them were found once. Under 4% of the sample is held by the ten biggest clonotypes.

A word on this clone: The specificity of this receptor is unknown. No much larger clone is present one base from it, and per-base qualities are unavailable.

The TCR sequence derives from a man younger than 40 in good health. The sequencing sample was made of blood. The V and J genes are TRBV9 and TRBJ2-7; 8 nucleotides in the junction match TRBD2. The sequence in DNA is TGTGCCAGCAGCGTAGCCGCGGGGGGATACGGCGAGCAGTACTTC. This codes for CASSVAAGGYGEQYF.